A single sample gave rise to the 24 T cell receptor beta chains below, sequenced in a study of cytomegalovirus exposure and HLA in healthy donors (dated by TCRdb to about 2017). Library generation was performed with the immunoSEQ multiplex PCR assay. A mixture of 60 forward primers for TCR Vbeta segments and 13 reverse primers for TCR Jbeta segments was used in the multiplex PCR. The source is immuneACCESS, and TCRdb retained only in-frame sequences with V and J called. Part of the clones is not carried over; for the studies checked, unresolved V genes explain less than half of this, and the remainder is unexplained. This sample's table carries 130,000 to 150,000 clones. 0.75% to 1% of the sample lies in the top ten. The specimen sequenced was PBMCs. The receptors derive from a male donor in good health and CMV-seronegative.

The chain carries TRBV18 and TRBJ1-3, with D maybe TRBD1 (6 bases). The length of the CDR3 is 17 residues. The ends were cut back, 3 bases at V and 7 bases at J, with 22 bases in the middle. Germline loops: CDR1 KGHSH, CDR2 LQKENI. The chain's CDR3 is CASSPTAEQGRGNTIYF. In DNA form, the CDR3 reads TGTGCCAGCTCACCTACCGCAGAACAGGGTCGTGGGAACACCATATATTTT.

CDR3 sequence: CASTYLGGVTQYF. The CDR3 DNA reads TGTGCCAGCACCTATTTGGGAGGGGTTACGCAGTATTTT. The chain couples TRBV6-5 to TRBJ2-3; 7 bases agree with TRBD2. The CDR3 totals 13 residues. In germline, CDR1 is MNHEY, CDR2 SVGAGI. J lost 8 bases, V lost 7 bases, and 9 bases had no gene match.

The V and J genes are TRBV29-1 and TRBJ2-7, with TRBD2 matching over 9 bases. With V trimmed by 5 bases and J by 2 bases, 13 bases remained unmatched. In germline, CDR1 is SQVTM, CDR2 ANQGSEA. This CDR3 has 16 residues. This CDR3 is CSVQDWGASGTYEQYF. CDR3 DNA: TGCAGCGTTCAGGATTGGGGGGCTAGCGGGACCTACGAGCAGTACTTC.

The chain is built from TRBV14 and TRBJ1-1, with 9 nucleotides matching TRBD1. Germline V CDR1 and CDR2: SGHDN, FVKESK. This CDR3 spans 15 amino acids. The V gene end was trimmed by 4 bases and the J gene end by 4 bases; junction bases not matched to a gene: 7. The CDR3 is CASSPDRGMSTEAFF. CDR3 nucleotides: TGTGCCAGCAGCCCGGACAGGGGAATGAGCACTGAAGCTTTCTTT.

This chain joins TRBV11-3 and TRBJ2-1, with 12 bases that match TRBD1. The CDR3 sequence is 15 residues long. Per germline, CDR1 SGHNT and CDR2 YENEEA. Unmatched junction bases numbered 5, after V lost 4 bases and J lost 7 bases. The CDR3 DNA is TGTGCCAGCAGCTCGCCGGGACAGGGGGCTAATGAGCAGTTCTTC. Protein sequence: CASSSPGQGANEQFF.

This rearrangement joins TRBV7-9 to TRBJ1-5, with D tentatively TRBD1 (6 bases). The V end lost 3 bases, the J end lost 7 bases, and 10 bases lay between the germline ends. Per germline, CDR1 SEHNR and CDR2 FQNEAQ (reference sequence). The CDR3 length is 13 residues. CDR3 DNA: TGTGCCAGCAGCTTGCAGGGGTTGCAGCCCCAGCATTTT. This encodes CASSLQGLQPQHF.

Here the CDR3 reads CARQGSNYGYTF. The CDR3, as DNA: TGTGCCCGACAGGGGTCTAACTATGGCTACACCTTC. J is TRBJ1-2 and V is TRBV30; 8 nucleotides align to TRBD1. Germline CDR1 and CDR2: GTSNPN and SVGIG (reference sequence). The V and J ends lost 8 bases and 0 bases, in that order; junction bases with no gene match: 2. The CDR3 loop spans 12 amino acids. Full variable domain (remainder filled in from reference TRBV30 and TRBJ1-2): SQTIHQWPATLVQPVGSPLSLECTVEGTSNPNLYWYRQAAGRGLQLLFYSVGIGQISSEVPQNLSASRPQDRQFILSSKKLLLSDSGFYLCARQGSNYGYTFGSGTRLTVV.

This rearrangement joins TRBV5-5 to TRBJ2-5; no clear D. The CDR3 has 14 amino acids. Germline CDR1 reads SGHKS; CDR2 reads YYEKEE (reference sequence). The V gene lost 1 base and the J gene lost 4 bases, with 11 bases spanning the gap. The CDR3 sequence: CASSLFGVAETQYF. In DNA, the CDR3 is TGTGCCAGCAGCTTGTTTGGAGTGGCAGAGACCCAGTACTTC.

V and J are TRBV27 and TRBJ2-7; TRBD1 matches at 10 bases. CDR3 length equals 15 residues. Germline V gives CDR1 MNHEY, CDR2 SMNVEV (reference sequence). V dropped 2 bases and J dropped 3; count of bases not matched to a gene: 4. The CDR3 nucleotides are TGTGCCAGCAGTTTAGGGGGACAGGGGAACTACGAGCAGTACTTC. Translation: CASSLGGQGNYEQYF.

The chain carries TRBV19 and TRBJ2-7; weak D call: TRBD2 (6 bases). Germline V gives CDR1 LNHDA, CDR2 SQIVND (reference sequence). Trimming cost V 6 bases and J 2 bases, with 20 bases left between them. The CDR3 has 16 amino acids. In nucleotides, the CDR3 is TGTGCCAGTAGAATAAGCCACGGGACTCAACCCTACGAGCAGTACTTC. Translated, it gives CASRISHGTQPYEQYF.

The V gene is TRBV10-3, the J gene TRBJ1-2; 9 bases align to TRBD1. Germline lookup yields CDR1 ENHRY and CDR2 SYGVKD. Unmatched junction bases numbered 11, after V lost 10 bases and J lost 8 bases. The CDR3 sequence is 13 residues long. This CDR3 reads CATVGQGSKGYTF. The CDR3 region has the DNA TGTGCCACGGTGGGACAGGGCAGTAAGGGCTACACCTTC.

This chain's CDR3 is CASSTYSGAHQPQHF. The CDR3 DNA is TGTGCCAGTAGTACATACTCAGGGGCTCATCAGCCCCAGCATTTT. The chain recombines TRBV19 with TRBJ1-5; tentatively, D is TRBD1 (6 bases). Trimming removed 4 bases from V and 5 bases from J, with 15 bases in between. Germline CDR1 reads LNHDA; CDR2 reads SQIVND (reference sequence). CDR3 length equals 15 residues.

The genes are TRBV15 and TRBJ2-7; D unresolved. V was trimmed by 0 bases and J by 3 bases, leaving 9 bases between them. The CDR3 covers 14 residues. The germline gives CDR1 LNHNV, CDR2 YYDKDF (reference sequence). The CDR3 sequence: CATSRDRRLYEQYF. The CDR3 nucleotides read TGTGCCACCAGCAGAGACCGCAGGCTCTACGAGCAGTACTTC. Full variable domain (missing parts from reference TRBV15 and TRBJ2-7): DAMVIQNPRYQVTQFGKPVTLSCSQTLNHNVMYWYQQKSSQAPKLLFHYYDKDFNNEADTPDNFQSRRPNTSFCFLDIRSPGLGDTAMYLCATSRDRRLYEQYFGPGTRLTVT.

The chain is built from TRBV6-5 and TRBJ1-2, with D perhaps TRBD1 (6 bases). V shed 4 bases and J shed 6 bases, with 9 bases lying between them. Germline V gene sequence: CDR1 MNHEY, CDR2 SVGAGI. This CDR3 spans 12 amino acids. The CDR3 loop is CASSLQGDGYTF. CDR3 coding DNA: TGTGCCAGCAGTTTACAGGGAGATGGCTACACCTTC.

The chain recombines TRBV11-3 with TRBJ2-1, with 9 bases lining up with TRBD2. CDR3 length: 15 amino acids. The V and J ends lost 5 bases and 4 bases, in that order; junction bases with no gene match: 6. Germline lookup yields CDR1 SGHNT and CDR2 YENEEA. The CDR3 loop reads CASSPMTSGYNEQFF. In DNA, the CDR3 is TGTGCCAGCAGCCCCATGACTAGCGGTTACAATGAGCAGTTCTTC. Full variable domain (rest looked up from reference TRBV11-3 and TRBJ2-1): EAGVVQSPRYKIIEKKQPVAFWCNPISGHNTLYWYLQNLGQGPELLIRYENEEAVDDSQLPKDRFSAERLKGVDSTLKIQPAELGDSAVYLCASSPMTSGYNEQFFGPGTRLTVL.

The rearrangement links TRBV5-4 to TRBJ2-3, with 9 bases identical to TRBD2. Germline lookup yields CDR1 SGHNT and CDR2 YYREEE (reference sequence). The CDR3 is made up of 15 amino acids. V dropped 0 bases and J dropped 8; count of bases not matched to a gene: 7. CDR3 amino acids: CASSLGSGSAGTQYF. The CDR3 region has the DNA TGTGCCAGCAGCTTGGGTAGCGGGAGCGCGGGTACGCAGTATTTT.

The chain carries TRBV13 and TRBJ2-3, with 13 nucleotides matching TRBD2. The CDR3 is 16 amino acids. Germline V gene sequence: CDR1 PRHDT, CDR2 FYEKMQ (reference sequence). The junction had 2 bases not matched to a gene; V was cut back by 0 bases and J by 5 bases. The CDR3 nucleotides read TGTGCCAGCAGCTTAGGCGGACTAGCGGGAGTAGATACGCAGTATTTT. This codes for CASSLGGLAGVDTQYF.

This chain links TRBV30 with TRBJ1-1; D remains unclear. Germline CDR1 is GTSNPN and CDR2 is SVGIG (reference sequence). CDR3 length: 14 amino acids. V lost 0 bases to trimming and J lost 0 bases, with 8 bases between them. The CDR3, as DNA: TGTGCCTGGAGTGTTCGGAGCCTGAACACTGAAGCTTTCTTT. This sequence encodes CAWSVRSLNTEAFF.

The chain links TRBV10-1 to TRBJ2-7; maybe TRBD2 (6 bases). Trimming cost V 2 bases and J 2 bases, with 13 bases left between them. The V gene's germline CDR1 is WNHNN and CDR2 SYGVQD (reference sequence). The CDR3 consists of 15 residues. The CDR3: CASSERLSGTYEQYF. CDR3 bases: TGCGCCAGCAGTGAGCGTCTTAGCGGAACCTACGAGCAGTACTTC.

The CDR3 nucleotides are TGCGCCTCCCAGGGGCAGTTGAACACTGAAGCTTTCTTT. Amino acids: CASQGQLNTEAFF. The chain combines TRBV10-1 with TRBJ1-1; the D gene is possibly TRBD1 (6 bases). CDR1 is WNHNN, CDR2 SYGVQD, per germline (reference sequence). V was trimmed by 11 bases and J by 0 bases, leaving 13 bases between them. This CDR3 has 13 residues.

This CDR3 reads CASSPSAGVYEQYF. The CDR3, as DNA: TGCGCCAGCAGCCCGTCAGCGGGAGTCTACGAGCAGTACTTC. The chain combines TRBV5-1 with TRBJ2-7; 8 bases line up with TRBD2. Germline CDR1 and CDR2: SGHRS and YFSETQ. The CDR3 length is 14 residues. The ends lost 4 bases at V and 3 bases at J; junction bases unmatched: 6.

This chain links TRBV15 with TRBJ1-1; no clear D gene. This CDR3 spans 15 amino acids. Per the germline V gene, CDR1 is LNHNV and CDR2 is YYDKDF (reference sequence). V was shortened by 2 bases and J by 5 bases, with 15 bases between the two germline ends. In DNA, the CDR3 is TGTGCCACCAGCAGACCATCTGAACGGTTGACTGAAGCTTTCTTT. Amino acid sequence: CATSRPSERLTEAFF. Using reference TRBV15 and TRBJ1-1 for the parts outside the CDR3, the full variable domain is DAMVIQNPRYQVTQFGKPVTLSCSQTLNHNVMYWYQQKSSQAPKLLFHYYDKDFNNEADTPDNFQSRRPNTSFCFLDIRSPGLGDTAMYLCATSRPSERLTEAFFGQGTRLTVV.

In DNA form, the CDR3 reads TGTGCCTGGAACCGACAGGGGCCTCACCACGAGCAGTACTTC. Its translation: CAWNRQGPHHEQYF. The V call is TRBV30, the J call TRBJ2-7, with 8 bases identical to TRBD1. Germline CDR1 GTSNPN, CDR2 SVGIG (reference sequence). V lost 4 bases, J lost 5 bases, and 10 bases stayed unmatched. The CDR3 consists of 14 residues.

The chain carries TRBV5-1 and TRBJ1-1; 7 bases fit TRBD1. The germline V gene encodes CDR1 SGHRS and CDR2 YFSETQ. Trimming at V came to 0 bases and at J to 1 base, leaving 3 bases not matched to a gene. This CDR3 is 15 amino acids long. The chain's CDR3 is CASSLDGTANTEAFF. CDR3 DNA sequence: TGCGCCAGCAGCTTGGACGGGACAGCGAACACTGAAGCTTTCTTT.